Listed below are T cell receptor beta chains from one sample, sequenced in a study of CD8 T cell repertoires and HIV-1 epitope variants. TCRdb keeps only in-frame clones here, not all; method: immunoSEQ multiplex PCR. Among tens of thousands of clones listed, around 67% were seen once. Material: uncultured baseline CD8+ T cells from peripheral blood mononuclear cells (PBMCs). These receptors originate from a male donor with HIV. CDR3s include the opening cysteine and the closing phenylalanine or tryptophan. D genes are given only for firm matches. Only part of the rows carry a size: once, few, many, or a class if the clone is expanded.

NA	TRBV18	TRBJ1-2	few	CASSPSGDGYTF	TGTGCCAGCTCACCTTCGGGGGATGGCTACACCTTC
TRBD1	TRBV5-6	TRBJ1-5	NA	CASSLRQGWNQPQHF	TGTGCCAGCAGCCTCCGACAGGGGTGGAATCAGCCCCAGCATTTT
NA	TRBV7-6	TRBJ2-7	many	CASSLGGPGEEQYF	TGTGCCAGCAGCTTAGGGGGGCCAGGAGAGGAGCAGTACTTC
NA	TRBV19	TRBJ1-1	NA	CASNTGRRNTEAFF	TGTGCCAGTAATACAGGGCGACGGAACACTGAAGCTTTCTTT
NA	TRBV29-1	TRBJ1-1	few	CSVEVGTEAFF	TGCAGCGTTGAAGTAGGAACTGAAGCTTTCTTT
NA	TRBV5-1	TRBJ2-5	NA	CASSWGAPQETQYF	TGCGCCAGCAGTTGGGGGGCCCCACAAGAGACCCAGTACTTC
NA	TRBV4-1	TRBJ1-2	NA	CASRDPGHYGYTF	TGCGCCAGCAGAGACCCAGGGCACTATGGCTACACCTTC
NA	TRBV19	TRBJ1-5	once	CASSIGGLGNQPQHF	TGTGCCAGTAGTATAGGGGGGTTGGGTAATCAGCCCCAGCATTTT
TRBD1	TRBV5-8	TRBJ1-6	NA	CASSFWTGHIDSPLHF	TGTGCCAGCAGCTTCTGGACAGGGCATATAGATTCACCCCTCCACTTT
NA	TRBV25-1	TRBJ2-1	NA	CASSGYYNEQFF	TGTGCCAGCAGTGGGTACTACAATGAGCAGTTCTTC
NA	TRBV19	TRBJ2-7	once	CASSVGSISTYEQYF	TGTGCCAGTAGCGTAGGATCAATTTCTACCTACGAGCAGTACTTC
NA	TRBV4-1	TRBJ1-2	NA	CASSHGQLDGYTF	TGCGCCAGCAGCCATGGGCAGCTGGATGGCTACACCTTC
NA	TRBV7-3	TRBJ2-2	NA	CASSPPDGNTGELFF	TGTGCCAGCAGCCCGCCCGATGGGAACACCGGGGAGCTGTTTTTT
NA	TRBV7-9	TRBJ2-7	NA	CASSPSPGQVYEQYF	TGTGCCAGCAGCCCCTCACCGGGGCAGGTTTACGAGCAGTACTTC
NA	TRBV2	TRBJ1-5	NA	CASSEGAVNQPQHF	TGTGCCAGCAGTGAAGGGGCGGTCAATCAGCCCCAGCATTTT
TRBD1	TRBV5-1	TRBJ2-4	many	CASSPEKGTGSLAKNIQYF	TGCGCCAGCAGCCCGGAGAAAGGGACAGGGTCCTTAGCCAAAAACATTCAGTACTTC
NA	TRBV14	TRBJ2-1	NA	CASSDRDRSSYNEQFF	TGTGCCAGCAGCGATAGGGACCGGAGCTCCTACAATGAGCAGTTCTTC
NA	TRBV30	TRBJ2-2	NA	CAWSVSVAGELFF	TGTGCCTGGAGTGTAAGTGTGGCCGGGGAGCTGTTTTTT
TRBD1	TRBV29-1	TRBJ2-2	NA	CSVGPTGVGNTGELFF	TGCAGCGTTGGGCCGACAGGGGTTGGCAACACCGGGGAGCTGTTTTTT
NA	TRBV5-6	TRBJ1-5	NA	CASSLVGQPQHF	TGTGCCAGCAGCTTGGTGGGTCAGCCCCAGCATTTT
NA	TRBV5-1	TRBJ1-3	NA	CASRSLENTIYF	TGCGCCAGCCGCTCTTTGGAAAACACCATATATTTT
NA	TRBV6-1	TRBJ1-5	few	CASSDGQFDQPQHF	TGTGCCAGCAGTGATGGACAGTTCGATCAGCCCCAGCATTTT
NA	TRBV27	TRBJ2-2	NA	CASSYWDTGELFF	TGTGCCAGCAGTTACTGGGACACCGGGGAGCTGTTTTTT
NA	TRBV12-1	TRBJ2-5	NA	CASSSEETQYF	TGTGCCAGCAGCTCCGAAGAGACCCAGTACTTC
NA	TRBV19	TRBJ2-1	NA	CASRGGYNEQFF	TGTGCCAGTAGAGGAGGGTACAATGAGCAGTTCTTC
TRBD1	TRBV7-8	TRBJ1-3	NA	CASSIPTGGSSGNTIYF	TGTGCCAGCAGCATACCGACAGGGGGAAGCTCTGGAAACACCATATATTTT
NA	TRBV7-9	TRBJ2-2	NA	CAGIGGELFF	TGTGCCGGCATAGGAGGGGAGCTGTTTTTT
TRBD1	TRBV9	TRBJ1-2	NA	CASSVFDRASAYGYTF	TGTGCCAGCAGCGTCTTCGACAGGGCCTCCGCCTATGGCTACACCTTC
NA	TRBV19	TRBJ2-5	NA	CASSKTGRSETQYF	TGTGCCAGTAGTAAGACAGGCAGATCAGAGACCCAGTACTTC
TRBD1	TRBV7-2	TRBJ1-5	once	CASSSPAGQFGNQPQHF	TGTGCCAGCAGCTCCCCCGCGGGACAGTTCGGCAATCAGCCCCAGCATTTT
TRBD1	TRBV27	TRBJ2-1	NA	CASSLSTTGGNEQFF	TGTGCCAGCAGTTTATCGACGACAGGGGGCAATGAGCAGTTCTTC
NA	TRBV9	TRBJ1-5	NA	CASSVGGVSGQPQHF	TGTGCCAGCAGCGTAGGGGGGGTAAGCGGTCAGCCCCAGCATTTT
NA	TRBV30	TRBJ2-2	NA	CAWSRVWVGTGELFF	TGTGCCTGGAGTAGGGTATGGGTGGGGACCGGGGAGCTGTTTTTT
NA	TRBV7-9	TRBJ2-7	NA	CASSPSFNSYEQYF	TGTGCCAGCAGTCCTTCGTTCAACTCCTACGAGCAGTACTTC
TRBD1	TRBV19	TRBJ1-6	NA	CASKGDRARSPLHF	TGTGCCAGTAAGGGGGACAGGGCTCGTTCACCCCTCCACTTT
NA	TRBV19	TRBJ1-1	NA	CASSIGSIEAFF	TGTGCCAGTAGTATAGGGAGCATTGAAGCTTTCTTT
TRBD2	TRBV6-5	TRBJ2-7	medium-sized	CASSHRTSGRNEQYF	TGTGCCAGCAGTCACCGTACTAGCGGGAGGAACGAGCAGTACTTC
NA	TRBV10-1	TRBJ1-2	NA	CASSDPGGGGYTF	TGCGCCAGCAGTGATCCGGGGGGCGGCGGCTACACCTTC
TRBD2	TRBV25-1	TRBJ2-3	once	CASSESARGNTDTQYF	TGTGCCAGCAGTGAATCTGCGCGGGGGAACACAGATACGCAGTATTTT
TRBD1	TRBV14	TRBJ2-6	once	CASSHRRQGINSGANVLTF	TGTGCCAGCAGCCACAGGCGACAGGGGATTAACTCTGGGGCCAACGTCCTGACTTTC
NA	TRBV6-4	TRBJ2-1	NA	CASSDQFHNEQFF	TGTGCCAGCAGTGACCAATTCCACAATGAGCAGTTCTTC
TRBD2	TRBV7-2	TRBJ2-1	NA	CASSLAAGGPGSYNEQFF	TGTGCCAGCAGCTTAGCAGCGGGGGGGCCAGGCTCCTACAATGAGCAGTTCTTC
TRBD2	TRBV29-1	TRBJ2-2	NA	CSVGGTVNTGELFF	TGCAGCGTGGGAGGGACGGTGAACACCGGGGAGCTGTTTTTT
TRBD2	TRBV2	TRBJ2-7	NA	CASSVPSGSLGLGYEQYF	TGTGCCAGCAGTGTCCCTAGCGGGAGCCTCGGTTTAGGCTACGAGCAGTACTTC
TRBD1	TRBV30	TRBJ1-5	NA	CAWSVRDRGALNQPQHF	TGTGCCTGGAGTGTACGGGACAGGGGCGCCCTCAATCAGCCCCAGCATTTT